The text below deals with one T cell receptor (beta chain). Its specificity is unknown. This sample is drawn from a study of cytomegalovirus exposure and HLA in healthy donors. The study, taken as a whole, reports: Whilst most TCR sequences proved rare, a subset of public TCRs occurred across many donors. The later analysis indicated that the majority of CMV-associated TCR beta chains appeared HLA-restricted.

V was shortened by 2 bases and J by 7 bases, with 15 bases between the two germline ends. Germline V lookup: CDR1 MGHRA, CDR2 YSYEKL. The CDR3 loop spans 15 amino acids. Primers: 60 Vbeta forward and 13 Jbeta reverse. The method was immunoSEQ multiplex PCR; TCRdb's version includes in-frame clones alone and lacks a portion of them. Among some 200,000 clones listed, 75% to 90% were seen once. Sequenced sample: PBMCs. This clonotype was sampled from a woman between 35 and 50 years old in good health and CMV-seronegative. The V call is TRBV4-1, the J call TRBJ2-1, with a tentative D call TRBD2 (6 bases). CDR3 region: CASSQSGGNLNEQFF. CDR3 bases: TGCGCCAGCAGCCAAAGCGGCGGGAACCTTAATGAGCAGTTCTTC.